The 10 T cell receptor beta chains listed next were all sequenced from one sample in a study of blood T cell repertoires in COVID-19. Clones were sequenced by immunoSEQ multiplex PCR, and TCRdb holds only the in-frame ones, with some missing. This table has 50,000 to 70,000 clones, about nine tenths appearing once. The sample comprised peripheral blood. These receptors came from a woman between 70 and 85 years old with active COVID-19.

The chain recombines TRBV19 with TRBJ2-1; 8 bases align to TRBD2. Germline V gene lookup returns CDR1 LNHDA and CDR2 SQIVND (reference sequence). The CDR3 is made up of 17 amino acids. The J segment lost 7 bases and the V segment lost 6 bases, leaving 17 bases of the junction unmatched. CDR3 nucleotide sequence: TGTGCCAGTAGCCACGGGGGGGCGGGACTACCGGGGAATGAGCAGTTCTTC. Translated, it gives CASSHGGAGLPGNEQFF.

V usage is TRBV5-1 and J usage is TRBJ1-3, with unresolved D. The ends were cut back, 4 bases at V and 0 bases at J, with 11 bases in the middle. The CDR3 covers 15 residues. In germline, CDR1 is SGHRS, CDR2 YFSETQ. The CDR3, as DNA: TGCGCCAGCAGCCATGATCACAACTCTGGAAACACCATATATTTT. It yields the protein CASSHDHNSGNTIYF. The complete variable domain, with remaining parts taken from reference TRBV5-1 and TRBJ1-3, reads KAGVTQTPRYLIKTRGQQVTLSCSPISGHRSVSWYQQTPGQGLQFLFEYFSETQRNKGNFPGRFSGRQFSNSRSEMNVSTLELGDSALYLCASSHDHNSGNTIYFGEGSWLTVV.

The CDR3 region has the DNA TGTGCCAGTAGTTCCAACAGGGGCCCCTACGAGCAGTACTTC. Translated: CASSSNRGPYEQYF. V usage is TRBV19 and J usage is TRBJ2-7, with TRBD1 matching over 7 bases. The V gene end was trimmed by 5 bases and the J gene end by 2 bases; junction bases not matched to a gene: 6. CDR1 is LNHDA and CDR2 is SQIVND in the germline V gene (reference sequence). This CDR3 is 14 amino acids long.

The chain employs TRBV5-1 and TRBJ2-1; D is unresolved. Trimming pared 0 bases from V and 8 bases from J, leaving 15 bases between. This CDR3 spans 15 amino acids. The germline V gene encodes CDR1 SGHRS and CDR2 YFSETQ. DNA of the CDR3: TGCGCCAGCAGCTTGGCTGTCCGAGCAGCGTATGAGCAGTTCTTC. Translation gives CASSLAVRAAYEQFF.

The chain has TRBV5-1 and TRBJ2-5; possibly TRBD2 for D (5 bases). This CDR3 spans 14 amino acids. V gave up 4 bases and J gave up 4 bases, with 14 bases separating them. Germline assignment: CDR1 SGHRS and CDR2 YFSETQ. CDR3 sequence: CASSDSSGLETQYF. As DNA, the CDR3 is TGCGCCAGCAGCGATTCTTCGGGGTTAGAGACCCAGTACTTC. The full variable domain, rest sourced from reference TRBV5-1 and TRBJ2-5, is KAGVTQTPRYLIKTRGQQVTLSCSPISGHRSVSWYQQTPGQGLQFLFEYFSETQRNKGNFPGRFSGRQFSNSRSEMNVSTLELGDSALYLCASSDSSGLETQYFGPGTRLLVL.

The rearrangement joins TRBV3-1 (or the pseudogene TRBV3-2) to TRBJ2-3; possibly TRBD2 for D (5 bases). This CDR3 has 16 residues. CDR1 is LGHDT and CDR2 is YNNKEL in the germline V gene (reference sequence). V lost 4 bases, J lost 1 base, and 15 bases lay in between. CDR3 loop: CASSPLGSPGTDTQYF. CDR3 bases: TGTGCCAGCAGCCCCCTGGGGAGCCCTGGCACAGATACGCAGTATTTT.

The chain links TRBV7-9 to TRBJ1-4; TRBD1 aligns across 8 bases. CDR1 and CDR2 from the germline V gene are SEHNR and FQNEAQ (reference sequence). V lost 7 bases to trimming and J lost 0 bases; unmatched junction nucleotides: 7. The CDR3 is 16 residues long. CDR3 in amino acids: CASKNGDRPTNEKLFF. CDR3 nucleotide sequence: TGTGCCAGCAAGAATGGGGACAGGCCAACTAATGAAAAACTGTTTTTT. Filled out from reference TRBV7-9 and TRBJ1-4, the complete variable domain reads DTGVSQNPRHKITKRGQNVTFRCDPISEHNRLYWYRQTLGQGPEFLTYFQNEAQLEKSRLLSDRFSAERPKGSFSTLEIQRTEQGDSAMYLCASKNGDRPTNEKLFFGSGTQLSVL.

The chain combines TRBV2 with TRBJ1-1, with D unresolved. In germline, CDR1 is SNHLY, CDR2 FYNNEI. This CDR3 region has 13 residues. V lost 7 bases and J lost 4, with 13 bases in between. Here the CDR3 DNA reads TGTGCCAGCATTCGTAGCTCGAGCACTGAAGCTTTCTTT. This gives the protein CASIRSSSTEAFF.

The V gene is TRBV30, the J gene TRBJ1-1; no clear D gene. Germline V CDR1 and CDR2: GTSNPN, SVGIG (reference sequence). CDR3 length: 11 residues. Trimming removed 0 bases from V and 10 bases from J, with 9 bases in between. The CDR3 DNA reads as TGTGCCTGGAGTGTAATATCGGGAGCTTTCTTT. This encodes CAWSVISGAFF.

This chain joins TRBV6-1 and TRBJ2-1; 12 positions agree with TRBD2. The CDR3 length is 14 residues. Germline trimming cut 0 bases from V and 13 bases from J; bases unmatched to any gene: 4. Germline CDR1 and CDR2: MNHNS and SASEGT. The CDR3 coding sequence is TGTGCCAGCAGTGAAGCCCCTAGCGGGAGGGTCCAGTTCTTC. Its translation is CASSEAPSGRVQFF.